This T cell receptor beta chain derives from a study of T cells in Graves' hyperthyroidism and ophthalmopathy. It was 10 ml of fresh peripheral blood that supplied the PBMCs. Amplification targeted TCR beta CDR3 regions from RNA transcripts. Researchers ran a first-round RT-PCR on the TCR CDR3 using the HTBI primer set. In TCRdb, the multiplex PCR reads were re-called with MiXCR into one record per CDR3 protein. In the table there are 600,000 to 700,000 distinct CDR3 sequences, about 15% of which are singletons. This clonotype was picked up many times. Trimming removed 4 bases at V and 2 bases at J, with 13 bases between. The CDR3 runs 15 residues. The germline gives CDR1 SGDLS, CDR2 YYNGEE.

This chain uses TRBV9 with TRBJ2-1; D remains unclear. The specimen was blood. The sequence was collected from a woman aged 40-49 years with Graves' ophthalmopathy. CDR3 protein: CASSPSTFTYNEQFF. The CDR3 coding sequence is TGTGCCAGCAGCCCCTCCACGTTCACCTACAATGAGCAGTTCTTC.